Below are 20 T cell receptor beta chains sequenced from a single sample in a study of blood T cell repertoires in COVID-19 (dated by TCRdb to about 2020). Receptors were amplified or captured by the immunoSEQ multiplex PCR assay. TCRdb provides this immuneACCESS table in a form limited to in-frame rearrangements. Some clones are lacking; in checked studies, under half of them reflect an unresolved V gene, and why the rest are absent is not known. In this sample the table shows approximately 170,000 clones, roughly 93% of which occur a single time. The leading ten clones occupy roughly 2.1% of the sample. The source material was peripheral blood. The receptors stem from a woman aged 60-75 years with COVID-19, enrolled during active disease.

CDR3 sequence (DNA): TGTGCCAGCCCGGAAGACAGAGGAGGGAAAACAGATACGCAGTATTTT. It codes for CASPEDRGGKTDTQYF. V usage is TRBV18 and J usage is TRBJ2-3; the D gene is possibly TRBD2 (6 bases). Deletions cut 8 bases from V and 3 bases from J, with 21 bases between. The CDR3 is 16 residues long. Germline V gives CDR1 KGHSH, CDR2 LQKENI.

The J gene is TRBJ2-7, the V gene TRBV2; 8 bases agree with TRBD1. The germline V gene has CDR1 SNHLY and CDR2 FYNNEI. V lost 10 bases, J lost 2 bases, and 7 bases stayed unmatched. This CDR3 has 13 amino acids. CDR3 sequence (DNA): TGTGCCACACAGGGGGTGATAACCTACGAGCAGTACTTC. Translating it yields CATQGVITYEQYF. Combining the CDR3 with reference TRBV2 and TRBJ2-7 gives the whole variable domain EPEVTQTPSHQVTQMGQEVILRCVPISNHLYFYWYRQILGQKVEFLVSFYNNEISEKSEIFDDQFSVERPDGSNFTLKIRSTKLEDSAMYFCATQGVITYEQYFGPGTRLTVT.

The chain carries TRBV2 and TRBJ2-3, with D uncertain. V was trimmed by 4 bases and J by 2 bases, leaving 7 bases between them. The CDR3 loop spans 13 amino acids. CDR1 SNHLY and CDR2 FYNNEI come from the germline V gene. CDR3 in amino acids: CASSAQYTDTQYF. As DNA, the CDR3 is TGTGCCAGCAGTGCCCAGTACACAGATACGCAGTATTTT. Using reference TRBV2 and TRBJ2-3 for the parts outside the CDR3, the full variable domain is EPEVTQTPSHQVTQMGQEVILRCVPISNHLYFYWYRQILGQKVEFLVSFYNNEISEKSEIFDDQFSVERPDGSNFTLKIRSTKLEDSAMYFCASSAQYTDTQYFGPGTRLTVL.

The J gene is TRBJ2-1, the V gene TRBV3-1 (or the pseudogene TRBV3-2); 7 bases fit TRBD1. V gave up 0 bases and J gave up 4 bases; unmatched junction bases: 12. The CDR3 loop spans 18 amino acids. The V gene's germline CDR1 is LGHDT and CDR2 YNNKEL (reference sequence). The CDR3 bases are TGTGCCAGCAGCCAAGAGACACACAGGGGACCTAAATACAATGAGCAGTTCTTC. Amino acid sequence: CASSQETHRGPKYNEQFF.

V is TRBV19 and J is TRBJ2-2, with TRBD2 matching over 10 bases. The germline CDR1 and CDR2 sequences are LNHDA and SQIVND (reference sequence). The CDR3 loop spans 16 amino acids. Unmatched junction bases numbered 10, after V lost 7 bases and J lost 5 bases. CDR3 nucleotides: TGTGCCAGTACCAAGAGCGGGGGGGCTTTGACCGGGGAGCTGTTTTTT. Translated: CASTKSGGALTGELFF.

CDR3: CASSLGQLGETQYF. CDR3 bases: TGCGCCAGCAGCTTGGGACAGCTCGGAGAGACCCAGTACTTC. The gene calls are TRBV5-1 and TRBJ2-5; possible D gene TRBD1, 5 bases. Trimming removed 0 bases from V and 4 bases from J, with 10 bases in between. Germline loops: CDR1 SGHRS, CDR2 YFSETQ. This CDR3 has 14 residues.

CDR3 DNA sequence: TGTGCCAGCAGCCGAAGGAGGGCAACTAATGAAAAACTGTTTTTT. Amino acid sequence: CASSRRRATNEKLFF. The chain employs TRBV6-5 and TRBJ1-4; D uncertain. Trimming pared 6 bases from V and 0 bases from J, leaving 11 bases between. The germline CDR1 and CDR2 sequences are MNHEY and SVGAGI. The CDR3 has 15 residues.

This chain links TRBV19 with TRBJ1-2; 7 bases are a match to TRBD1. With V trimmed by 5 bases and J by 6 bases, 3 bases remained unmatched. The CDR3 extends over 12 amino acids. Germline loops: CDR1 LNHDA, CDR2 SQIVND (reference sequence). The CDR3 loop reads CASSYRGDGYTF. The CDR3 DNA reads as TGTGCCAGTAGTTACAGGGGAGATGGCTACACCTTC.

V is TRBV5-1 and J is TRBJ2-1; D is possibly TRBD1 (6 bases). The CDR3 length is 16 residues. CDR1 is SGHRS, CDR2 YFSETQ, per germline. The V gene lost 2 bases and the J gene lost 0 bases, with 12 bases spanning the gap. The CDR3 DNA sequence: TGCGCCAGCAGCTTCTGGGGGCGCCCCTCCTACAATGAGCAGTTCTTC. Protein: CASSFWGRPSYNEQFF.

This clone was observed a single time. The chain recombines TRBV6-6 with TRBJ1-5; no definite D call. CDR3 length: 15 amino acids. Germline V gene data show CDR1 as MNHNY and CDR2 as SVGAGI (reference sequence). V was shortened by 4 bases and J by 4 bases, with 14 bases between the two germline ends. CDR3 DNA sequence: TGTGCCAGCAGTTCCCCATCCAGACTAAATCAGCCCCAGCATTTT. Protein: CASSSPSRLNQPQHF.

The chain combines TRBV18 with TRBJ2-1; perhaps TRBD1 as D (5 bases). CDR3 length: 14 amino acids. The V end was cut by 0 bases, the J end by 6 bases, with 9 bases between. Germline assignment: CDR1 KGHSH and CDR2 LQKENI. The CDR3 nucleotides are TGTGCCAGCTCACCACCGGGTACAGGCAATGAGCAGTTCTTC. This gives the protein CASSPPGTGNEQFF.

The chain combines TRBV5-1 with TRBJ2-1, with 10 positions matching TRBD2. This CDR3 spans 16 amino acids. CDR1 is SGHRS and CDR2 is YFSETQ in the germline V gene. With 3 bases clipped from V and 1 base from J, the junction kept 4 bases outside the gene matches. In DNA form, the CDR3 reads TGCGCCAGCAGCTGGGGACTAGCGATTTCCTACAATGAGCAGTTCTTC. The encoded protein is CASSWGLAISYNEQFF.

The chain uses TRBV12-5 and TRBJ2-2; 14 nucleotides align to TRBD2. The CDR3 extends over 19 amino acids. CDR1 LGHNT and CDR2 FRNRAP come from the germline V gene. V lost 6 bases, J lost 5 bases, and 14 bases stayed unmatched. CDR3 protein: CASGLGRGLAGGQTGELFF. The CDR3 coding sequence is TGTGCTAGTGGCCTGGGTCGAGGACTAGCGGGGGGTCAGACCGGGGAGCTGTTTTTT.

This clone was picked up a small number of times. The genes are TRBV14 and TRBJ1-2, with 7 bases identical to TRBD1. CDR3 size: 16 residues. Germline assignment: CDR1 SGHDN and CDR2 FVKESK. The V gene end was trimmed by 3 bases and the J gene end by 4 bases; junction bases not matched to a gene: 11. This CDR3 reads CASSHERDRSPYGYTF. The CDR3 region has the DNA TGTGCCAGCAGCCATGAACGGGACAGATCCCCCTATGGCTACACCTTC.

J is TRBJ1-5 and V is TRBV7-2; no definite D call. The CDR3 totals 16 residues. V dropped 5 bases and J dropped 0 bases, with 14 bases sitting between them. Looked up from germline, CDR1 is SGHTA and CDR2 is FQGNSA. CDR3 in DNA: TGTGCCAGCAGCACCGAGGGCAGTTATAGCAATCAGCCCCAGCATTTT. This sequence encodes CASSTEGSYSNQPQHF.

V is TRBV7-9 and J is TRBJ1-2; TRBD1 might be the D (6 bases). Trimming removed 1 base at V and 8 bases at J, with 23 bases between. This CDR3 has 17 amino acids. CDR1 is SEHNR, CDR2 FQNEAQ, per germline (reference sequence). As DNA, the CDR3 is TGTGCCAGCAGCTTAGTAGGGATCGTACAGGGTCAAATCGGCTACACCTTC. Translation: CASSLVGIVQGQIGYTF.

The J gene is TRBJ2-7, the V gene TRBV19, with unresolved D. The CDR3 is 13 amino acids. V lost 3 bases and J 3 bases, leaving 9 bases between the germline ends. Germline values: CDR1 LNHDA, CDR2 SQIVND (reference sequence). The CDR3 spells CASSIEANYEQYF. The CDR3 bases are TGTGCCAGTAGTATTGAGGCAAACTACGAGCAGTACTTC.

V usage is TRBV5-1 and J usage is TRBJ1-4; 10 bases match TRBD1. The ends lost 4 bases at V and 0 bases at J; junction bases unmatched: 6. CDR3 size: 17 residues. The germline V gene encodes CDR1 SGHRS and CDR2 YFSETQ. The CDR3 loop reads CASSGGTGATTNEKLFF. CDR3 nucleotide sequence: TGCGCCAGCAGCGGCGGGACAGGGGCAACAACTAATGAAAAACTGTTTTTT.

This clone appeared once. The chain recombines TRBV4-3 with TRBJ2-5, with D possibly being TRBD2 (6 bases). Germline lookup yields CDR1 LGHNA and CDR2 YSLEER. CDR3 length: 15 residues. V shed 3 bases and J shed 1 base, with 12 bases lying between them. The CDR3 bases are TGCGCCAGCAGCCAGGCACTAGCAACCCAAGAGACCCAGTACTTC. Translated, it gives CASSQALATQETQYF.

The chain couples TRBV6-5 to TRBJ2-7, with TRBD1 identical over 11 bases. V lost 7 bases to trimming and J lost 2 bases; unmatched junction nucleotides: 4. Germline-derived CDR1 and CDR2 are MNHEY and SVGAGI. The CDR3 consists of 14 residues. In DNA form, the CDR3 reads TGTGCCAGCATCAAGGACAGGGGGCCCTACGAGCAGTACTTC. This sequence encodes CASIKDRGPYEQYF.